Given below is one T cell receptor (beta chain) in context. The antigen it recognizes is unknown. No base qualities exist here, and no much larger clone lies one base off it. Libraries were constructed by 5' RACE. Sequencer: Illumina HiSeq 2500. A second roughly 7 to 11 cycle PCR used a sample-barcoded 5' primer and a J-beta primer mix. A template-switch 5' adaptor carrying 12 random nucleotides introduced a unique molecular identifier onto each TCR beta cDNA molecule. At least 2.5 million CDR3-containing paired-end reads were obtained from each sample. The Mint cDNA synthesis kit, primed by a TRBC-specific oligonucleotide, was used to synthesize first-strand cDNA from all RNA. Following uracil-DNA glycosylase treatment, a first 18-cycle PCR with universal primers M1SS and BC2_uni_R was performed on all cDNA. In the original analysis: Normalization of each sample was performed by random selection of 1 million high-quality reads, each carrying a distinct molecular identifier. Instead of being binned into consensus sequences, reads with shared molecular identifiers were discarded. MiTCR, run with a Q25 quality threshold and the strictest error-elimination algorithm, handled CDR3 identification, clonotype clustering and error correction. A nonparametric unseen species model with Euler transformation was used to estimate lower-bound total TCR beta diversity. Using fastp trimming at Q25 and MiXCR clonotype assembly, TCRdb reanalyzed the public sequencing data and kept in-frame beta chains. Identical CDR3 proteins give one entry, which carries the most common genes and DNA. V and J calls and clone size were set by TCRdb, not the authors. The sample records approximately 780,000 distinct CDR3 sequences, under 30% of which are singletons. The ten largest make up approximately 2.9% of the sample.

Systemically healthy Caucasian individuals from Russia, 35 to 50 in total and aged about 6 to 90 years, were included as donors. Roughly 10 milliliters of peripheral blood were drawn from each donor into EDTA-treated Vacutainer tubes. PBMCs were isolated by Ficoll-Paque density-gradient centrifugation, with at least 6 million obtained per sample. Total RNA was extracted from PBMCs with Trizol reagent, with at least 5.5 micrograms obtained per sample. For every donor, an aliquot of PBMCs went through flow cytometry to measure the percentages of naive CD45RAhigh/CD27high T cells. This sample was included in a study of blood T cells in healthy people across ages (dated by TCRdb to about 2015). Regarding the study in general: In model experiments, template switching captured roughly one uniquely barcoded TCR beta cDNA molecule for every two T cells. Age-related changes in TCR beta repertoire diversity were measured in the study by deep sequencing normalized with unique cDNA molecular identifiers. Four age groups were formed from the donors: young (average about 17 years), middle-aged (just under 40), aged (62) and long-lived (approximately 78). For two donors (one aged 18 to 29 and one aged 80 or older), the study analyzed two additional independent replicas of 1 million unique cDNA reads from the same blood draw. The full study reports these points: The CMV infection status of donors was not known, potentially confounding age-related changes in expanded clonotypes. Since profiling was done on bulk unsorted PBMCs, naive and antigen-experienced compartments could not be conclusively compared. Observed TCR beta diversity per million T cells fell roughly linearly with age, and a significant reduction was already apparent by age roughly 40. Compared with the aged group, the long-lived group had more naive CD4+ T cells, fewer expanded clones and increased TCR diversity, suggesting age selection. A strong correlation was found between observed TCR beta diversity and the percentage of naive T cells measured by flow cytometry. Estimates of total diversity based on one million sequenced T cells were considered lower bounds and underestimates.

CDR1 MGHRA and CDR2 YSYEKL are derived from the germline V gene. Taken from cysteine to phenylalanine, the CDR3 has 13 residues. CDR3 DNA is the only sequence kept; it has 39 bases, read in frame from the first base. These data were also reused for a study on T cells of mothers and their children. Reported in the second study: Nine systemically healthy Caucasian individuals, comprising three mothers and their six children, were included as donors. cDNA synthesis used all of the extracted RNA, with approximately 1.6 ug of RNA in each 15 ul reaction. In the second PCR, the M1S primer introduced both the sample barcodes and 2-4 random nucleotides. Each mother yielded over 9 million TCR beta CDR3 reads and each child some 3 million reads. In both related and unrelated pairs, thymic selection shapes the output of TCR recombination in a similar way, with inherited differences having only a minor effect. Related mother-child pairs always showed normalized repertoire overlap that was slightly higher than in unrelated mother-child pairs, though the difference was never significant. No persistent microchimeric T cell clones were detected, at a sensitivity of approximately 110 clones per million clonotypes. To look for features that set related mother-child pairs apart from unrelated individuals, the researchers ran deep NGS to compare the TCR beta repertoires of mothers and children. The mean age was about 37 +/- 4 years for the mothers and around 10 +/- 4 years for the children. After adapters were ligated using NEBNext reagents, the libraries underwent 100+100 nt paired-end sequencing on an Illumina HiSeq 2000. Mother and child libraries were prepared a month apart and sequenced in separate runs to prevent cross-contamination. Each donor had between about 450,000 and 2,100,000 distinct TCR beta clonotypes identified. Naive TCR beta clonotypes were estimated from low-frequency clonotypes matched to each donor's FACS-determined naive share, without sorting.

Source material: blood. This receptor was taken from a boy aged 5-17 years in good health. This chain is built from TRBV4-1 and TRBJ2-5; a confident D gene designation cannot be given. The closer fit of TRBJ2-7 to the DNA end suggests the J call may be wrong. At the DNA level, the sequence is TGCGCCAGCAGCCAGACCCCCTCCTACGAGCAGTACTTC. Its protein is CASSQTPSYEQYF.